The clone carrying this TCR beta chain was counted many times. Its matching antigen is unknown. This sample is drawn from a study of T cells in Graves' hyperthyroidism and ophthalmopathy. Broader study findings: The majority of expanded thyroid clonotypes above 0.001 also appeared in blood. Stable hyperthyroidism was told apart from ophthalmopathy by a model built on 13 V-J features. With a median lead of 6.5 months before onset, the model predicted ophthalmopathy.

This CDR3 contains 15 residues. The germline V gene encodes CDR1 SGHRS and CDR2 YFSETQ. The V gene lost 4 bases and the J gene lost 2 bases, with 14 bases spanning the gap. The authors deemed Graves' hyperthyroidism stable absent ophthalmopathy progression within 18 months. RNA transcripts provided the source from which TCR beta CDR3 regions were amplified. The HTBI set primed first-round TCR CDR3 RT-PCR. TCRdb itself ran the multiplex PCR reads through MiXCR, one entry per CDR3 protein. The sample lists approximately 590,000 distinct CDR3 sequences, around 14% occurring once. The chain couples TRBV5-1 to TRBJ2-3, with D maybe TRBD2 (6 bases). This receptor was obtained from a woman in her twenties or thirties with Graves' hyperthyroidism. The sequenced sample consisted of blood. Here the CDR3 DNA reads TGCGCCAGCAGCCTACTCCGGGACTCCACAGATACGCAGTATTTT. Translating it yields CASSLLRDSTDTQYF.